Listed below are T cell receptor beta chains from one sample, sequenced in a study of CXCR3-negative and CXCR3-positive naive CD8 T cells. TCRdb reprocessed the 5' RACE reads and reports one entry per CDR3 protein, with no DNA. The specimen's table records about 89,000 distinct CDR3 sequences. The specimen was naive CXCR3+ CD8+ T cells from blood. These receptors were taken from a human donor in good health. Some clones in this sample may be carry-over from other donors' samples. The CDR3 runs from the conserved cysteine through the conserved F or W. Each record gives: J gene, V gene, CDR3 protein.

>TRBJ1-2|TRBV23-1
CASLEGKWRYGYTF
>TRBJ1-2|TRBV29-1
CSVEDSPNYGYTF
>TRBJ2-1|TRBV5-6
CASSLWGLYNEQFF
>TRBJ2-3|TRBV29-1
CSVEERGSPYDTQCF
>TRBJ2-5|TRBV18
CASSHRTIATVVEETQYF
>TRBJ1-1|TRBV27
CAIYRGTEAFF
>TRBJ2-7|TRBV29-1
CSARQGFYEQYF
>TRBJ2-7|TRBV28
CASRGLTSSYEQYF
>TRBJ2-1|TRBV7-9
CASSIPPAGAVYARASSYNEQFF
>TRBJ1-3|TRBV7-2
CASSLLLGSGNTIYF
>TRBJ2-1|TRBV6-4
CASSVIGTNYNEQFF
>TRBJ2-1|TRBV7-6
CASSLARASGGEYEQFF
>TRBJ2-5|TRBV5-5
CASSLSGQETQYF
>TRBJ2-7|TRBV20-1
CSARELAGETNEQYF
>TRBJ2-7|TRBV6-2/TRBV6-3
CASSYTNAEQYF
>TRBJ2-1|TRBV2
CASRESGSSSYNEQFF
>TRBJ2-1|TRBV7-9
CASSPAIAYNEQFF
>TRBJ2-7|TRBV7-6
CASSFESAGGSYEQYF
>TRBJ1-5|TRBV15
CATSRENQGAYSNQPQHF
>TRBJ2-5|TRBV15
CATTYRGSGETQYF
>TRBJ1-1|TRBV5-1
CATSFGQMNTEAFF
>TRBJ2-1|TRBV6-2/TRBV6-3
CASSGTSGGSYNEQFF
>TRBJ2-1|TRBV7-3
CASSPTHGTSGTFYNEQFF
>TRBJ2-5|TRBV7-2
CASSSLEPGSGKMGTQYF
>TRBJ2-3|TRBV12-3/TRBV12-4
CASKRATLYDTQYF
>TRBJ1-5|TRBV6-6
CASSPGGRQPQHF
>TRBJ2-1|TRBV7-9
CASSLSEEQFF
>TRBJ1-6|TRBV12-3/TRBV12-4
CASSLEVTYNSPLHF
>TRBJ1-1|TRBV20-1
CSAVAPGWFAMNTEAFF
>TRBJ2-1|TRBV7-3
CASSTGQGYNEQFF
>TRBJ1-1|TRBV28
CASSLGANTEAFF
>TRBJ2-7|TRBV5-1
CASSLRTDRYEQYF
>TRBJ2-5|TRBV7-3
CASSSPPQEAQYF
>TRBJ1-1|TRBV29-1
CSVDGGQERLLSTEAFF
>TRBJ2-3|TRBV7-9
CASKNATDTQYF
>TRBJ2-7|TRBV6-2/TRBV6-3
CASSWTETIYEQYF
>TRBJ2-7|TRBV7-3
CASSPWDRGGEQYF
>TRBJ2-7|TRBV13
CASSFAAGGLSYEQYF